The source of this TCR beta chain is a study of T-cell reconstitution after alpha-beta-depleted transplantation in children (dated by TCRdb to about 2016). As for the study more broadly: The study quantitatively tracked T-cell immune reconstitution after TCRalphabeta/CD19-depleted allogeneic hematopoietic cell transplantation in children using TCR repertoire profiling. Paper-wide results and their limitations: In some patients, high TCRbeta diversity at day 60 was attributed to recipient T cells and intrathymic progenitors that had survived conditioning. Over the following months the frequencies of hyperexpanded clones went down, and after one year T-cell counts and TCRbeta diversity were mostly credited to newly produced T cells. The apparently early alphabetaT-cell count recovery about two months after transplant was reportedly dependent on only several hundred rapidly expanded clones derived from non-depleted graft cells.

This clonotype occurred many times. No antigen is known for it. Per-base qualities were not stored, and no clone one base away is much larger. The library relied on PCR. Instrument on record: Illumina HiSeq 2500. TCR libraries were prepared with molecular barcoding, using unique molecular identifiers to normalize TCRbeta repertoire quantification. Through fastp at Q25 and MiXCR, TCRdb rebuilt clones from the public reads, retaining in-frame beta chains. Rows are unified per CDR3 protein, each entry keeping the most common DNA and genes. The sample table contains about 200,000 distinct CDR3 sequences; only one count was recorded for roughly 6.6% of them. Jointly, the top ten make up 5.5% of the sample. Per the germline V gene (reference sequence), LNHDA is the CDR1 and SQIVND is the CDR2. From cysteine to phenylalanine, the CDR3 is 13 amino acids long. Left in the record is the CDR3 DNA by itself, 39 bases read in frame from the first base. The V end loses 6 bases and the J end loses 9 bases, and a stretch of 15 bases separates them.

The sample's treatment or condition, from its label and the paper: allogeneic hematopoietic cell transplantation with graft depleted of TCRalphabeta T cells and CD19 B cells. Transplant recipients were children who received TCRalphabeta/CD19-depleted allogeneic hematopoietic cell grafts. This material consisted of PBMCs, taken before TCRalphabeta/CD19-depleted stem cell transplant. The V gene is TRBV19 and the J gene is TRBJ1-5, with no confident D gene call. This receptor was taken from a boy between 2 and 10 years old with acute lymphoblastic leukemia, due to receive a stem cell transplant. The CDR3 reads as follows: CASSPSSRRPQHF. The nucleotide sequence reads TGTGCCAGTAGCCCCAGTAGTCGAAGGCCCCAGCATTTT.